These 21 T cell receptor beta chains originate from one sample sequenced in a study of T cell responses to AZD1222 COVID-19 vaccine. Produced via immunoSEQ multiplex PCR; TCRdb's table is partial and in-frame only. The sample includes about 160,000 clones, 92% of them seen just once. The input for sequencing was peripheral blood, taken 28 days after the second AZD1222 dose. These receptors were taken from an adult who received the AZD1222 COVID-19 vaccine.

This clone was seen just once. The gene calls are TRBV6-2 or TRBV6-3 and TRBJ1-1; a weak D match, TRBD1 (6 bases). Germline V gene lookup returns CDR1 MNHEY and CDR2 SVGEGT. This CDR3 contains 17 residues. Trimming took 2 bases from V and 3 from J, leaving 19 bases between them. The CDR3 is CASSYPVPGAIYTEAFF. CDR3 nucleotide sequence: TGTGCCAGCAGTTACCCCGTCCCGGGGGCCATTTACACTGAAGCTTTCTTT.

V is TRBV6-5 and J is TRBJ1-1; D remains unclear. Deletions cut 4 bases from V and 1 base from J, with 13 bases between. This CDR3 region has 15 residues. CDR1 is MNHEY, CDR2 SVGAGI, per germline. The CDR3 spells CASSSRTVGNTEAFF. The CDR3 region has the DNA TGTGCCAGCAGTTCTCGCACGGTGGGGAACACTGAAGCTTTCTTT.

The chain carries TRBV5-3 and TRBJ2-5; 13 nucleotides match TRBD2. Being an ORF, TRBV5-3 has a function that is uncertain. CDR3 length: 15 amino acids. V lost 5 bases and J lost 5; bases outside the gene matches: 6. The CDR3 sequence: CARRSTSGRVETQYF. In DNA form, the CDR3 reads TGTGCCAGAAGGTCTACTAGCGGGAGGGTTGAGACCCAGTACTTC.

The chain joins TRBV6-5 to TRBJ2-7, with 9 bases that match TRBD2. This CDR3 contains 14 residues. The V and J ends lost 8 bases and 0 bases, in that order; junction bases with no gene match: 5. Germline values: CDR1 MNHEY, CDR2 SVGAGI. The CDR3, as DNA: TGTGCCAGCGGATTAGCGGGAGTCTCCTACGAGCAGTACTTC. The encoded protein is CASGLAGVSYEQYF.

The CDR3 DNA is TGCGCCAGCAGCCGGGACAGCAACTCCTATAATTCACCCCTCCACTTT. Residues: CASSRDSNSYNSPLHF. This chain links TRBV10-2 with TRBJ1-6; 7 positions match TRBD1. With 6 bases clipped from V and 0 bases from J, the junction kept 5 bases outside the gene matches. The CDR3 runs to 16 residues. Per the germline V gene, CDR1 is WSHSY and CDR2 is SAAADI.

This rearrangement joins TRBV4-3 to TRBJ1-3; D is perhaps TRBD1 (6 bases). From germline, CDR1 is LGHNA and CDR2 YSLEER. The CDR3 totals 19 residues. Deletions cut 2 bases from V and 0 bases from J, with 20 bases between. The CDR3: CASSQNIISGQHSGNTIYF. CDR3 nucleotide sequence: TGCGCCAGCAGCCAAAACATTATTTCAGGACAGCACTCTGGAAACACCATATATTTT.

The chain combines TRBV7-6 with TRBJ2-3; TRBD2 matches 9 bases. Trimming took 3 bases from V and 1 from J; bases not matched to a gene: 11. Per germline, CDR1 SGHVS and CDR2 FNYEAQ. This CDR3 is built from 18 residues. CDR3 DNA: TGTGCCAGCAGCTTTCTGGCGGGAGGGCGAGGAGGCACAGATACGCAGTATTTT. Its protein product is CASSFLAGGRGGTDTQYF.

The chain couples TRBV9 to TRBJ2-2, with D uncertain. CDR3 length: 16 amino acids. V lost 1 base to trimming and J lost 0 bases, with 10 bases between them. CDR1 and CDR2 from the germline V gene are SGDLS and YYNGEE. CDR3 nucleotide sequence: TGTGCCAGCAGCGTATCCGTAGAACCGAACACCGGGGAGCTGTTTTTT. Protein: CASSVSVEPNTGELFF.

V and J are TRBV6-5 and TRBJ2-7; 14 nucleotides match TRBD2. Germline V gives CDR1 MNHEY, CDR2 SVGAGI. V was pared by 2 bases and J by 5 bases, with 5 bases of the junction left unmatched. The CDR3 consists of 16 residues. Written as DNA, the CDR3 is TGTGCCAGCAGTTACGGGGGACTAGCGGGAGTTGACGAGCAGTACTTC. It is translated as CASSYGGLAGVDEQYF.

The V gene is TRBV7-2, the J gene TRBJ2-7, with 13 positions matching TRBD2. The germline gives CDR1 SGHTA, CDR2 FQGNSA. CDR3 length: 17 residues. V dropped 3 bases and J dropped 4; count of bases not matched to a gene: 9. This CDR3 is CASSFSGLAGELYEQYF. The CDR3 DNA reads as TGTGCCAGCAGCTTTTCTGGACTAGCGGGAGAATTATACGAGCAGTACTTC.

The chain is built from TRBV5-4 and TRBJ2-7; TRBD2 matches 8 bases. Germline lookup yields CDR1 SGHNT and CDR2 YYREEE (reference sequence). Trimming removed 4 bases from V and 0 bases from J; junction bases left unmatched: 9. The CDR3 length is 16 residues. CDR3 loop: CASSLTSTSGSYEQYF. The CDR3 coding sequence is TGTGCCAGCAGCCTAACCTCCACTAGCGGCTCCTACGAGCAGTACTTC.

V usage is TRBV14 and J usage is TRBJ1-4; unclear D gene. V lost 8 bases, J lost 7 bases, and 5 bases lay in between. The CDR3 has 10 residues. The germline CDR1 and CDR2 sequences are SGHDN and FVKESK. The CDR3 reads CASPPEKLFF. CDR3 in DNA: TGTGCCAGCCCCCCTGAAAAACTGTTTTTT.

The CDR3 coding sequence is TGTGCCAGCCTCGGATTGATCAATTCACCCCTCCACTTT. Translating it yields CASLGLINSPLHF. The chain combines TRBV6-4 with TRBJ1-6; D gene ambiguous. CDR1 and CDR2 from the germline V gene are MRHNA and SNTAGT. V shed 8 bases and J shed 7 bases, with 12 bases lying between them. The CDR3 has 13 amino acids.

This chain links TRBV7-9 with TRBJ1-5, with a possible D match to TRBD1 (5 bases). V lost 4 bases to trimming and J lost 8 bases, with 15 bases between them. This CDR3 contains 14 residues. Per germline, CDR1 SEHNR and CDR2 FQNEAQ (reference sequence). In DNA form, the CDR3 reads TGTGCCAGCAGCTCCGTCCTACAGGTTGAGCCCCAGCATTTT. Translating gives CASSSVLQVEPQHF.

This chain uses TRBV6-5 with TRBJ2-7; TRBD1 agrees at 7 bases. The CDR3 spans 14 residues. The germline V gene has CDR1 MNHEY and CDR2 SVGAGI. V lost 6 bases and J lost 7; bases outside the gene matches: 12. DNA for the CDR3: TGTGCCAGCAGCCCACAGGGGATGCTTGGGGAGCAGTACTTC. This gives the protein CASSPQGMLGEQYF.

The chain combines TRBV24-1 with TRBJ1-3, with D tentatively TRBD1 (5 bases). The CDR3 is 14 amino acids. Germline loops: CDR1 KGHDR, CDR2 SFDVKD. The V end was cut by 3 bases, the J end by 2 bases, with 7 bases between. The CDR3 DNA reads TGTGCCACCAGTGATGGGACCGCTGGAAACACCATATATTTT. Translated: CATSDGTAGNTIYF.

To note about this clone: This sample includes further DNA sequences coding for the same CDR3. The rearrangement joins TRBV20-1 to TRBJ2-5; D uncertain. Per germline, CDR1 DFQATT and CDR2 SNEGSKA (reference sequence). The CDR3 loop spans 10 amino acids. Trimming shortened V by 6 bases and J by 2 bases, and 4 bases separated the two germline ends. The CDR3 DNA is TGCAGTGCCAGTCAAGAGACCCAGTACTTC. The encoded protein is CSASQETQYF.

V gene TRBV20-1 combines with J gene TRBJ2-7, with D possibly matching TRBD1 (5 bases). CDR3 size: 11 residues. Trimming shortened V by 3 bases and J by 2 bases, and 5 bases separated the two germline ends. Germline V CDR1 and CDR2: DFQATT, SNEGSKA (reference sequence). This chain's CDR3 is CSARDTYEQYF. DNA of the CDR3: TGCAGTGCTAGGGACACCTACGAGCAGTACTTC.

The rearrangement joins TRBV28 to TRBJ2-7, with D maybe TRBD2 (6 bases). There are 13 residues in the CDR3. Germline CDR1 and CDR2: MDHEN and SYDVKM. Trimming stripped 6 bases from V and 6 bases from J, with 15 bases between. The CDR3: CASRGDLLREQYF. In DNA, the CDR3 is TGTGCCAGCAGGGGGGACTTACTACGCGAGCAGTACTTC.

This chain links TRBV20-1 with TRBJ2-1, with D hard to call. The CDR3 extends over 11 amino acids. Germline CDR1 is DFQATT and CDR2 is SNEGSKA (reference sequence). V lost 6 bases to trimming and J lost 9 bases, with 12 bases between them. Here the CDR3 DNA reads TGCAGTGCCGGCAAGGATGTTGAGCAGTTCTTC. The encoded protein is CSAGKDVEQFF.

J is TRBJ1-5 and V is TRBV29-1; D call uncertain. The CDR3 length is 13 residues. The germline gives CDR1 SQVTM, CDR2 ANQGSEA. The V end lost 4 bases, the J end lost 2 bases, and 9 bases lay between the germline ends. This CDR3 reads CSVGEQRNQPQHF. CDR3 nucleotide sequence: TGCAGCGTTGGAGAACAGCGCAATCAGCCCCAGCATTTT.